One sample yielded the 24 T cell receptor beta chains listed below, sequenced in a study of T cells in women clearing cervical HPV infection. Repertoires were generated with immunoSEQ multiplex PCR, while TCRdb's copy carries only in-frame clones and drops some. The sample totals more than 45,000 clones; its top ten clones hold around 1.6%. Sequencing used blood buffy coat. All receptors derive from a woman aged 18-70 years with a cervical HPV16 infection that either progressed to CIN3+ or cleared (not recorded which).

Regarding this clone: The DNA ends 3 residues before the CDR3 does, and the rest of the CDR3 is filled in from the germline J gene. The chain links TRBV20-1 to TRBJ1-6; perhaps TRBD1 as D (5 bases). This CDR3 has 16 residues. V was cut by 2 bases and J by 10 bases, with 21 bases left in between. Germline V gene sequence: CDR1 DFQATT, CDR2 SNEGSKA (reference sequence). The covered CDR3 bases are TGCAGTGCTAGACGCCCAGGGCGGGGCGGGGAGTCACCC. Amino acids: CSARRPGRGGESP. In full, the CDR3 is CSARRPGRGGESPLHF.

CDR3 bases read: TGTGCCTGGTCTTCCGGGACACCTAACTCCTACGAG. It encodes CAWSSGTPNSYE. The whole CDR3 protein is CAWSSGTPNSYEQYF. The chain recombines TRBV30 with TRBJ2-7, with a tentative D call TRBD1 (6 bases). The read ends 3 residues early relative to the CDR3; the germline J gene fills the gap. The CDR3 is 15 amino acids. V was cut by 5 bases and J by 0 bases, with 17 bases left in between. Per the germline V gene, CDR1 is GTSNPN and CDR2 is SVGIG (reference sequence).

Concerning this clone itself: The CDR3 end falls 3 residues outside the read, so it is completed with the germline J gene. V usage is TRBV7-2 and J usage is TRBJ1-1; 7 positions match TRBD1. Germline CDR1 is SGHTA and CDR2 is FQGNSA. The CDR3 length is 11 residues. The CDR3 bases that were read are TGTGCCAGCAGGCAGGGGGTCCTA. Translated: CASRQGVL. The CDR3 in full is CASRQGVLAFF.

In regard to this clone: Coverage ceases 3 residues before the CDR3 finishes, and the germline J gene fills in the end. The chain joins TRBV5-1 to TRBJ2-1; no reliable D call. This CDR3 has 15 amino acids. V lost 0 bases and J lost 5, with 12 bases in between. Germline V gene sequence: CDR1 SGHRS, CDR2 YFSETQ. The sequenced part of the CDR3 DNA is TGCGCCAGCAGCTTGGGCCTAGTCGGAGACAATGAG. It is translated as CASSLGLVGDNE. The CDR3, in full, reads CASSLGLVGDNEQFF.

As concerns this clone: The DNA ends 3 residues before the CDR3 does, and the rest of the CDR3 is filled in from the germline J gene. The J gene is TRBJ2-7, the V gene TRBV18; 10 nucleotides align to TRBD1. Germline values: CDR1 KGHSH, CDR2 LQKENI. V lost 3 bases to trimming and J lost 0 bases; unmatched junction nucleotides: 2. The CDR3 length is 15 residues. The CDR3 reads CASSPTGGFSYEQYF. The sequenced part of the CDR3 DNA is TGTGCCAGCTCACCGACAGGGGGCTTCTCCTACGAG.

Points on this clone: The CDR3 goes on 3 residues after the read ends, and that part is filled in from the germline J gene. This rearrangement joins TRBV28 to TRBJ2-4; D unclear. The V gene's germline CDR1 is MDHEN and CDR2 SYDVKM. Trimming removed 3 bases at V and 3 bases at J, with 12 bases between. CDR3 length equals 15 residues. CDR3 loop: CASSFILFGKNIQYF. The sequenced part of the CDR3 DNA is TGTGCCAGCAGTTTTATACTTTTCGGCAAAAACATT.

On this clone itself: Read data end 3 residues before the CDR3 end; the end is taken from the germline J gene. The chain employs TRBV20-1 and TRBJ2-3, with 11 bases aligning to TRBD2. The germline V gene encodes CDR1 DFQATT and CDR2 SNEGSKA (reference sequence). The CDR3 has 14 residues. Trimming cost V 4 bases and J 8 bases; bases outside gene matches: 8. CDR3 DNA (partial): TGCAGTGCTAAAATTAGCGGGGGGGCGGGTACG. Protein: CSAKISGGAGT. The full CDR3 is CSAKISGGAGTQYF.

Partial CDR3 DNA: TGCGCCAGCAGCCCCCGCGCAAGCTCCTATAATTCACCC. Translation gives CASSPRASSYNSP. The CDR3, in full, reads CASSPRASSYNSPLHF. V is TRBV5-1 and J is TRBJ1-6; D unclear. The read is 3 residues too short to cover the CDR3 end, so that end is filled in from the germline J gene. CDR3 length: 16 residues. Trimming cost V 4 bases and J 0 bases, with 11 bases left between them. Germline CDR1 reads SGHRS; CDR2 reads YFSETQ.

A word on this clone: The CDR3 end falls 3 residues outside the read, so it is completed with the germline J gene. The chain is built from TRBV6-2 or TRBV6-3 and TRBJ1-2; D unresolved. Trimming shortened V by 6 bases and J by 7 bases, and 6 bases separated the two germline ends. Per the germline V gene, CDR1 is MNHEY and CDR2 is SVGEGT. This CDR3 contains 10 residues. CDR3: CASRNGGYTF. The sequenced part of the CDR3 DNA is TGTGCCAGCAGAAACGGTGGC.

As for this clone: With the read ending 3 residues before the CDR3 end, the germline J gene is used to fill in that end. The chain has TRBV12-3 or TRBV12-4 and TRBJ2-4; no reliable D call. V lost 5 bases, J lost 1 base, and 12 bases lay in between. The CDR3 is 15 residues long. The part of the CDR3 DNA that was read is TGTGCCAGCAGTGCTTCCGGGTCCGCCAAAAACATT. Encoded protein: CASSASGSAKNI. The entire CDR3 sequence reads CASSASGSAKNIQYF.

In the case of this clone: From the germline J gene comes the end of the CDR3, since the read stops 3 residues before it. The chain uses TRBV20-1 and TRBJ1-1; the D is unclear. Germline V gene data show CDR1 as DFQATT and CDR2 as SNEGSKA (reference sequence). This CDR3 spans 15 amino acids. V gave up 3 bases and J gave up 1 base, with 15 bases separating them. The chain's CDR3 is CSASPTILGNTEAFF. The DNA read from the CDR3 is TGCAGTGCTAGCCCCACAATACTAGGGAACACTGAA.

Details on this clone: The read terminates 3 residues before the CDR3 end, so the remaining end is supplied by the germline J gene. The chain couples TRBV10-3 to TRBJ2-7; 9 nucleotides align to TRBD1. After removal of 5 bases from V and 6 bases from J, the junction contained 20 bases not matched to a gene. The CDR3 loop spans 18 amino acids. Per the germline V gene, CDR1 is ENHRY and CDR2 is SYGVKD. The part of the CDR3 DNA that was read is TGTGCCATCAGTAGGGGACAGGGCCTTTACGAGGTCAATAGCGAG. Its protein is CAISRGQGLYEVNSE. Given in full, the CDR3 is CAISRGQGLYEVNSEQYF.

Comment on this clone: The read is 3 residues too short to cover the CDR3 end, so that end is filled in from the germline J gene. The rearrangement uses TRBV20-1 and TRBJ2-7; TRBD1 matches 10 bases. V was clipped by 0 bases and J by 1 base; unmatched bases: 6. From germline, CDR1 is DFQATT and CDR2 SNEGSKA (reference sequence). CDR3 length: 16 amino acids. CDR3 DNA (partial): TGCAGTGCTAGAGATGCCGACAGGGGGCATTCCTACGAG. This encodes CSARDADRGHSYE. Given in full, the CDR3 is CSARDADRGHSYEQYF.

As regards this clone: The read falls 3 residues short of the CDR3 end, and the missing part is taken from the germline J gene. J is TRBJ2-1 and V is TRBV12-3 or TRBV12-4; 9 bases are a match to TRBD2. The trim removed 4 bases at V and 2 bases at J, leaving 6 bases unmatched. The CDR3 runs to 16 residues. Incomplete CDR3 DNA: TGTGCCAGCAGTTCCGTAGCGGGGGAACCCTACAATGAG. Translated, it gives CASSSVAGEPYNE. Given in full, the CDR3 is CASSSVAGEPYNEQFF.

A note on this clone: Coverage ceases 3 residues before the CDR3 finishes, and the germline J gene fills in the end. V and J are TRBV30 and TRBJ1-5, with D possibly TRBD1 on 5 matching bases. Trimming took 2 bases from V and 4 from J, leaving 15 bases between them. The CDR3 covers 15 residues. CDR1 is GTSNPN, CDR2 SVGIG, per germline (reference sequence). Incomplete CDR3 DNA: TGTGCCTGGAGTCATGGCGACAGTCCGAATCAGCCC. Protein sequence: CAWSHGDSPNQP. The CDR3 in its entirety is CAWSHGDSPNQPQHF.

Worth noting for this clone: The sequenced fragment ends 3 residues before the CDR3 boundary, so the rest is inferred from the germline J gene. The chain is built from TRBV4-2 and TRBJ2-3; 11 bases align to TRBD2. Germline CDR1 LGHNA, CDR2 YNFKEQ. This CDR3 has 16 amino acids. J lost 2 bases, V lost 4 bases, and 5 bases had no gene match. The chain's CDR3 is CASSPGTSGFTDTQYF. The CDR3 bases that were read are TGTGCCAGCAGCCCCGGGACTAGCGGTTTCACAGATACG.

In the case of this clone: The read halts 3 residues ahead of the CDR3 end, with the missing end drawn from the germline J gene. The gene calls are TRBV19 and TRBJ2-7; the D gene is possibly TRBD1 (6 bases). V lost 4 bases to trimming and J lost 0 bases, with 13 bases between them. Germline CDR1 reads LNHDA; CDR2 reads SQIVND (reference sequence). CDR3 size: 15 residues. Incomplete CDR3 DNA: TGTGCCAGTAGTAAGGGGGATCTTTCCTCCTACGAG. Translating gives CASSKGDLSSYE. The whole CDR3 reads CASSKGDLSSYEQYF.

On this clone itself: The CDR3 goes on 3 residues after the read ends, and that part is filled in from the germline J gene. V and J are TRBV5-1 and TRBJ1-2; TRBD1 aligns across 7 bases. Germline-derived CDR1 and CDR2 are SGHRS and YFSETQ. V trimming: 4 bases; J trimming: 0 bases; junction bases outside the gene matches: 6. The CDR3 covers 15 residues. The part of the CDR3 DNA that was read is TGCGCCAGCAGCACGGGACAGAAAGCTAACTATGGC. This codes for CASSTGQKANYG. The full CDR3 reads CASSTGQKANYGYTF.

Details on this clone: The read ends 3 residues shy of where the CDR3 ends; the end is completed using the germline J gene. The chain joins TRBV20-1 to TRBJ2-7; TRBD1 aligns across 10 bases. Looked up from germline, CDR1 is DFQATT and CDR2 is SNEGSKA (reference sequence). This CDR3 comprises 16 residues. The trim removed 7 bases at V and 1 base at J, leaving 13 bases unmatched. The CDR3 sequence is CSVTGGSLGLSYEQYF. The sequenced part of the CDR3 DNA is TGCAGTGTGACAGGGGGCTCTCTCGGTTTATCCTACGAG.

Note on this clone: The read stops 3 residues short of the end of the CDR3; the missing end is completed from the germline J gene. The rearrangement joins TRBV4-1 to TRBJ1-1; tentative D call: TRBD1 (5 bases). The CDR3 spans 14 residues. The V end lost 1 base, the J end lost 2 bases, and 8 bases lay between the germline ends. Germline V CDR1 and CDR2: MGHRA, YSYEKL. CDR3 DNA, as far as it was read: TGCGCCAGCAGCCAAGGGGGCCTAAACACTGAA. This gives the protein CASSQGGLNTE. The full CDR3 protein is CASSQGGLNTEAFF.

Details on this clone: The read ends 3 residues early relative to the CDR3; the germline J gene fills the gap. The V and J genes are TRBV2 and TRBJ2-7; D is possibly TRBD1 (6 bases). The length of the CDR3 is 14 residues. The V gene's germline CDR1 is SNHLY and CDR2 FYNNEI. Trimming removed 6 bases at V and 2 bases at J, with 14 bases between. The covered CDR3 bases are TGTGCCAGCAGAGCCGGGACAAGGACCTACGAG. This codes for CASRAGTRTYE. The full CDR3 protein is CASRAGTRTYEQYF.

As concerns this clone: The missing CDR3 end, 3 residues past where the read stops, is filled in from the germline J gene. The chain recombines TRBV29-1 with TRBJ1-1; the match to TRBD1 covers 12 bases. The CDR3 loop spans 11 amino acids. CDR1 is SQVTM and CDR2 is ANQGSEA in the germline V gene. The CDR3 loop is CSVRDRGRAFF. The CDR3 DNA, read in part, is TGCAGCGTCCGGGACAGGGGGCGT. Full variable domain (rest looked up from reference TRBV29-1 and TRBJ1-1): SAVISQKPSRDICQRGTSLTIQCQVDSQVTMMFWYRQQPGQSLTLIATANQGSEATYESGFVIDKFPISRPNLTFSTLTVSNMSPEDSSIYLCSVRDRGRAFFGQGTRLTVV.

A word on this clone: With the read ending 3 residues before the CDR3 end, the germline J gene is used to fill in that end. J is TRBJ2-7 and V is TRBV27; no reliable D call. Germline lookup yields CDR1 MNHEY and CDR2 SMNVEV (reference sequence). CDR3 length: 17 amino acids. V lost 1 base, J lost 4 bases, and 20 bases lay in between. Incomplete CDR3 DNA: TGTGCCAGCAGTTTATTTAACAGAAGCCCACCAGGATACGAG. It translates to CASSLFNRSPPGYE. The complete CDR3 reads CASSLFNRSPPGYEQYF.

The CDR3 reads CASTFGQGNTEAFF. The covered CDR3 bases are TGTGCCAGTACCTTCGGACAGGGGAACACTGAA. The chain has TRBV19 and TRBJ1-1; 8 bases are shared with TRBD1. The read comes to an end 3 residues before the CDR3 does, leaving the germline J gene to fill in the end. The CDR3 consists of 14 residues. J lost 1 base, V lost 7 bases, and 5 bases had no gene match. The V gene's germline CDR1 is LNHDA and CDR2 SQIVND (reference sequence).